Listed below are T cell receptor beta chains from one sample, sequenced in a study of blood T cell repertoires in COVID-19. The assay was immunoSEQ multiplex PCR, and TCRdb's table has in-frame clones only and misses some. The sample shows approximately 59,000 clones, 85% of them seen only once. The sample comprised peripheral blood. The receptors shown here come from a man in his forties or fifties with active COVID-19. CDR3s leave out the opening cysteine and the closing phenylalanine or tryptophan.

v_gene	len	j_gene	CDR3aa
TRBV9	13	TRBJ2-3	ASNPTGGEADTQY
TRBV18	12	TRBJ2-7	ASSPLDIYGEQY
TRBV28	10	TRBJ1-2	ASSPDRRGYT
TRBV4-1	12	TRBJ2-7	ASSQGRATYEQY
TRBV11-2	10	TRBJ2-1	ASSPTTNEQF
TRBV5-1	13	TRBJ2-5	ASSLFSGRGETQY
TRBV18	14	TRBJ2-6	ASSLTGGAGANVLT
TRBV27	14	TRBJ1-5	ASSLLGGQGNQPQH
TRBV3-1/TRBV3-2	13	TRBJ2-7	ASSQGGSGSYEQY
TRBV4-1	14	TRBJ2-1	ASSQDETSSYNEQF
TRBV28	9	TRBJ1-4	ASRHEEKLF
TRBV5-1	12	TRBJ2-7	ASSRDRVSDEQY
TRBV6-5	10	TRBJ2-1	ASSSLANEQF
TRBV11-2	13	TRBJ1-1	ASSLDSGAGTEAF
TRBV24-1	11	TRBJ2-5	ATRQNSGGPQY
TRBV6-5	11	TRBJ1-1	ASRDTGNTEAF
TRBV3-1/TRBV3-2	13	TRBJ2-5	ASSDKLRIGETQY
TRBV29-1	10	TRBJ2-3	SVEGNTDTQY
TRBV27	13	TRBJ2-5	ASSFVAGFQETQY
TRBV7-3	12	TRBJ1-6	ASSSGGQNSPLH
TRBV6-5	13	TRBJ2-1	ASSARAPLYNEQF
TRBV13	9	TRBJ2-7	ASSLAGEQY
TRBV28	14	TRBJ1-5	ASSSDRGGRNQPQH
TRBV18	13	TRBJ1-1	ASSPLQLANTEAF
TRBV28	14	TRBJ2-1	ASSRPGQGSYNEQF
TRBV4-1	15	TRBJ2-7	ASSQDSSLAGAYEQY
TRBV7-3	13	TRBJ2-3	ASSSRRGGTDTQY
TRBV19	14	TRBJ1-4	ASRGGQLATNEKLF
TRBV27	13	TRBJ1-6	ASSRNRGHNSPLH
TRBV9	14	TRBJ2-1	ASSVGTGGFVNEQF
TRBV7-6	13	TRBJ2-1	ASTLAGGSYNEQF
TRBV10-3	13	TRBJ1-1	AISETRQSDTEAF
TRBV11-3	12	TRBJ2-3	ASSLGQGVDTQY
TRBV5-1	11	TRBJ1-1	ASRVHLGTEAF
TRBV19	12	TRBJ2-5	ASTKAGGYETQY
TRBV7-2	13	TRBJ1-5	ASSLWGDGNQPQH
TRBV28	13	TRBJ1-2	ASSLFGGWDYGYT
TRBV20-1	12	TRBJ1-2	SASMSQGDYGYT
TRBV12-3/TRBV12-4	11	TRBJ1-1	ASSLWGGAEAF
TRBV19	16	TRBJ2-3	ASSPPFGTGAGTDTQY
TRBV7-2	14	TRBJ2-7	ASSLAITSSGYEQY
TRBV11-2	12	TRBJ1-2	ASSFTGGSYGYT
TRBV18	14	TRBJ2-7	ASSQGTGPNAYEQY
TRBV29-1	13	TRBJ2-3	SVEGQSGGTDTQY
TRBV9	12	TRBJ2-3	ASSVQGATDTQY
TRBV14	14	TRBJ2-3	ASSQVAGAYTDTQY